The source of this T cell receptor (beta chain) is a study of blood T cells in healthy people across ages. With 1 base removed from V and 2 bases from J, the gap between germline ends came to 12 bases. The CDR3 spans 15 residues. Germline V gene lookup returns CDR1 SGHTA and CDR2 FQGNSA. Total RNA extracted from each sample amounted to at least 5.5 micrograms. Together with a sample-barcoded 5' primer, a J-beta primer mix was included in a second PCR lasting roughly 6 to 12 cycles. TCRdb called the 5' RACE reads again in MiXCR, with one record for every CDR3 protein. This table has under 1 million distinct CDR3 sequences, approximately 44% appearing once. This clonotype turned up a few times.

This chain links TRBV7-2 with TRBJ2-7, with D perhaps given as TRBD1 or TRBD2 (5 bases each). The sequence derives from a man aged 55-75 years in good health. Input material: blood. CDR3 nucleotide sequence: TGTGCCAGCAGCTTAGGTCTCGGGGCAGCCTACGAGCAGTACTTC. This translates into CASSLGLGAAYEQYF.